This TCR beta chain comes out of a study of T cells after yellow fever vaccination. Study results and caveats: Only a small proportion of the clonotypes turned up in both the CD4 and the CD8 compartments, likely arising from convergent recombination. Most clones from primary vaccination resurfaced after the booster (approximately 96% CD4, 70% to 90% CD8).

Deletions cut 3 bases from V and 3 bases from J, with 8 bases between. CDR3 length: 13 residues. The germline CDR1 and CDR2 sequences are DFQATT and SNEGSKA (reference sequence). Universal primer sites and UMIs were introduced during 5'RACE template-switching synthesis of TCR cDNA. TCRdb passed the 5' RACE reads through MiXCR, listing each CDR3 protein once. Of some 250,000 distinct CDR3 sequences listed, roughly 4% are singletons. In its sample, this clonotype was seen many times. Its antigen remains unknown. The specimen comprised PBMCs, sampled 15 days after the yellow fever booster vaccination. The clonotype was recovered from a young man who received the YFV17D yellow fever vaccine. The rearrangement uses TRBV20-1 and TRBJ1-4; no definite D call. The CDR3 reads CSARVQANEKLFF. The CDR3 DNA is TGCAGTGCTAGGGTCCAGGCTAATGAAAAACTGTTTTTT.